The 9 T cell receptor beta chains below come from one sample, sequenced in a study of shared clonotypes between healthy human individuals. Sequencing used immunoSEQ multiplex PCR; TCRdb keeps in-frame clones, though not all of them. Among 1 million to 1.3 million clones listed, around three quarters were seen once. The specimen was memory CD4+ T cells from PBMCs. Subset of the sample: CD45RA-negative fraction. The receptors come from a man between 18 and 29 years old in good health. Some clones in this sample may be carry-over from other donors' samples.

This chain links TRBV6-4 with TRBJ2-1; the match to TRBD2 covers 11 bases. The J segment lost 6 bases and the V segment lost 0 bases, leaving 4 bases of the junction unmatched. Looked up from germline, CDR1 is MRHNA and CDR2 is SNTAGT. This CDR3 region has 16 residues. The CDR3 reads CASSDSGLAGGNEQFF. In DNA, the CDR3 is TGTGCCAGCAGTGACTCGGGGCTAGCGGGAGGCAATGAGCAGTTCTTC.

This clone was observed once. The chain couples TRBV27 to TRBJ1-4; D gene ambiguous. Looked up from germline, CDR1 is MNHEY and CDR2 is SMNVEV (reference sequence). The CDR3 contains 11 residues. Trimming left V 11 bases short and J 6 bases short, with 10 bases between. The CDR3, as DNA: TGTGCCTTCAGGCCTTATGAAAAACTGTTTTTT. Its protein is CAFRPYEKLFF.

The chain is built from TRBV10-3 and TRBJ2-5; 7 nucleotides match TRBD1. CDR1 ENHRY and CDR2 SYGVKD come from the germline V gene. J lost 4 bases, V lost 6 bases, and 5 bases had no gene match. CDR3 length equals 13 residues. Here the CDR3 DNA reads TGTGCCATCAGGGAGACAGGGCCAGAGACCCAGTACTTC. Its translation is CAIRETGPETQYF.

This clone was seen a few times. This chain uses TRBV7-9 with TRBJ2-3; the D gene is possibly TRBD2 (6 bases). The V and J ends lost 3 bases and 2 bases respectively, with 15 bases between them. This CDR3 spans 16 amino acids. Germline V gene data show CDR1 as SEHNR and CDR2 as FQNEAQ (reference sequence). CDR3 in DNA: TGTGCCAGCAGCTTGGGGAGGACTACCTACACAGATACGCAGTATTTT. This encodes CASSLGRTTYTDTQYF.

This rearrangement joins TRBV4-2 to TRBJ1-6; 11 bases are a match to TRBD1. The CDR3 extends over 17 amino acids. Trimming took 2 bases from V and 7 from J; bases not matched to a gene: 7. Germline lookup yields CDR1 LGHNA and CDR2 YNFKEQ. CDR3 loop: CASSQRTGGLGNSPLHF. CDR3 DNA: TGTGCCAGCAGCCAACGGACAGGGGGCTTGGGGAATTCACCCCTCCACTTT.

This sequence joins TRBV7-2 and TRBJ1-3, with unresolved D. The CDR3 loop spans 13 amino acids. V lost 5 bases and J lost 4, with 9 bases in between. The germline V gene encodes CDR1 SGHTA and CDR2 FQGNSA. Written as DNA, the CDR3 is TGTGCCAGCAGCAGGGATTACGGAAACACCATATATTTT. Protein: CASSRDYGNTIYF.

The chain combines TRBV28 with TRBJ1-2; 9 bases align to TRBD1. The germline gives CDR1 MDHEN, CDR2 SYDVKM. The CDR3 extends over 17 amino acids. The V and J ends lost 1 base and 8 bases, in that order; junction bases with no gene match: 14. In DNA, the CDR3 is TGTGCCAGCAGTTTATCTCAGGGACAGGGACGGATTGGCGGCTACACCTTC. Translation gives CASSLSQGQGRIGGYTF.

The genes are TRBV7-9 and TRBJ1-2; possible D gene TRBD1, 6 bases. V dropped 5 bases and J dropped 7 bases, with 11 bases sitting between them. There are 12 residues in the CDR3. Germline CDR1 is SEHNR and CDR2 is FQNEAQ (reference sequence). This chain's CDR3 is CASSATGIGYTF. As DNA, the CDR3 is TGTGCCAGCAGCGCCACAGGGATTGGCTACACCTTC.

This clone was seen more than once but under ten times. The chain carries TRBV2 and TRBJ2-1, with TRBD1 matching over 8 bases. Trimming removed 6 bases from V and 6 bases from J; junction bases left unmatched: 7. There are 14 residues in the CDR3. Germline values: CDR1 SNHLY, CDR2 FYNNEI. The CDR3 bases are TGTGCCAGCAGGGTGGGACAGGTCTCCAATGAGCAGTTCTTC. As protein: CASRVGQVSNEQFF.